This T cell receptor beta chain was documented in a study of blood T cell repertoires in COVID-19. About the research overall: Sites in the United States, Italy and Spain provided acute and convalescent COVID-19 samples.

J was trimmed by 5 bases and V by 6 bases; bases with no gene match: 5. Germline CDR1 and CDR2: LNHDA and SQIVND (reference sequence). The CDR3 is 15 residues long. Those enrolled, adults aged 18 to 89 years, came from roughly 22 US areas. This clone was detected once. Original data processing: Estimated nucleated cell counts came from reference gene primer amplification. Clones were sequenced by immunoSEQ multiplex PCR, and TCRdb holds only the in-frame ones, with some missing. That table supplies the V and J calls and clone size; D and trimming were determined from the DNA. The top ten clones hold over 3% of a sample with some 200,000 clones, 86% of them seen once.

This chain connects TRBV19 to TRBJ2-3, with 13 bases that match TRBD2. This TCR was recovered from a woman aged 45 to 65 in a cohort exposed to, infected with or recovered from COVID-19 (not recorded which). Sequences were obtained from PBMCs or T cells enriched from blood (not recorded which). CDR3 coding DNA: TGTGCCAGTAGACTAGCGGGGGGGCAGGTAGATACGCAGTATTTT. It specifies CASRLAGGQVDTQYF.